These 2 T cell receptor beta chains originate from one sample sequenced in a study of T cell repertoires in cytomegalovirus infection. No antigens are known for them. TCRdb reprocessed the reads with MiXCR, giving one entry per CDR3 protein. The sample shows approximately 990,000 distinct CDR3 sequences, roughly a third of them seen only once. The source was cultured CD8+ T cells from PBMCs, collected from culture after CMV antigen stimulation. The receptors were sampled from a human donor in good health (CMV status not recorded). Some clones in this sample may be carry-over from other donors' samples.

This chain connects TRBV2 to TRBJ2-7; tentatively, D is TRBD2 (6 bases). CDR1 is SNHLY and CDR2 is FYNNEI in the germline V gene. The CDR3 loop spans 13 amino acids. V was pared by 5 bases and J by 3 bases, with 11 bases between. In nucleotides, the CDR3 is TGTGCCAGCAGTCTAGGCGGGAACTACGAGCAGTACGTC. Its translation: CASSLGGNYEQYV.

This clonotype has more than one count but fewer than ten. The chain has TRBV7-9 and TRBJ2-5; 9 nucleotides agree with TRBD2. V lost 1 base and J lost 3; bases outside the gene matches: 6. The CDR3 sequence is 16 residues long. Germline CDR1 and CDR2: SEHNR and FQNEAQ (reference sequence). This chain's CDR3 is CASSLVTSGLKETQYF. The CDR3 nucleotides are TGTGCCAGCAGCTTAGTGACTAGCGGTTTAAAAGAGACCCAGTACTTC.